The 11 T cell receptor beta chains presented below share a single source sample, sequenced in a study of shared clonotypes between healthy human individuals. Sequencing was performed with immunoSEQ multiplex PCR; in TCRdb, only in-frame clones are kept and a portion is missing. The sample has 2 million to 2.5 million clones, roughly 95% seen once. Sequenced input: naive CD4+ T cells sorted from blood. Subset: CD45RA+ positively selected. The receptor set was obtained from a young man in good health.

The CDR3 region has the DNA TGTGCCAGCAGCCGGACAGGGAAAGGTGAGCAGTTCTTC. Protein product: CASSRTGKGEQFF. The rearrangement joins TRBV6-5 to TRBJ2-1; 8 positions agree with TRBD1. The CDR3 loop spans 13 amino acids. The germline gives CDR1 MNHEY, CDR2 SVGAGI. Trimming cost V 6 bases and J 9 bases; bases outside gene matches: 7.

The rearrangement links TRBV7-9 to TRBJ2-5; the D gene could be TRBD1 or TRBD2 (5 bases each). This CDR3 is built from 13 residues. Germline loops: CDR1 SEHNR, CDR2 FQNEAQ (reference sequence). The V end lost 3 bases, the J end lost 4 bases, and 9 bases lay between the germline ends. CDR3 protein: CASSLVGGETQYF. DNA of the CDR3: TGTGCCAGCAGCTTGGTTGGGGGAGAGACCCAGTACTTC.

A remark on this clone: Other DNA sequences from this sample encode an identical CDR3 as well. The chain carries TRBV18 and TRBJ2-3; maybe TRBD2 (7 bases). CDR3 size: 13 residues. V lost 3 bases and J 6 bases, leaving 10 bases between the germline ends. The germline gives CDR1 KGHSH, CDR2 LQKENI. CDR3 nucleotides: TGTGCCAGCTCACCCCCGGGGGGCGATACGCAGTATTTT. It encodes CASSPPGGDTQYF.

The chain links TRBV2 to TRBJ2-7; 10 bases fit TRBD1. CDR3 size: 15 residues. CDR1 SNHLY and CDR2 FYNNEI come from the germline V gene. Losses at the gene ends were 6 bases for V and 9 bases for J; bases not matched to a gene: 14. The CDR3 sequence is CASSPDRGEFFGQYF. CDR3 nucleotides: TGTGCCAGCAGCCCGGACAGGGGGGAATTCTTTGGGCAGTACTTC.

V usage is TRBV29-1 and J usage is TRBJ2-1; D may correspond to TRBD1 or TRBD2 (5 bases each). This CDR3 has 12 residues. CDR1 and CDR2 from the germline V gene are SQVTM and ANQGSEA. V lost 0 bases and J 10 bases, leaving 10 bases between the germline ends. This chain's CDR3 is CSVEDPGTEQFF. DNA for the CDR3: TGCAGCGTTGAAGATCCAGGGACCGAGCAGTTCTTC.

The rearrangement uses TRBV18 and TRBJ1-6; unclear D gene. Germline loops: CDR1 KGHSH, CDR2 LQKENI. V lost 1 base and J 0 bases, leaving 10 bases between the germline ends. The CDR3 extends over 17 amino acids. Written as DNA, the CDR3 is TGTGCCAGCTCACCACTTCCTACGAGCTCCTATAATTCACCCCTCCACTTT. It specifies CASSPLPTSSYNSPLHF.

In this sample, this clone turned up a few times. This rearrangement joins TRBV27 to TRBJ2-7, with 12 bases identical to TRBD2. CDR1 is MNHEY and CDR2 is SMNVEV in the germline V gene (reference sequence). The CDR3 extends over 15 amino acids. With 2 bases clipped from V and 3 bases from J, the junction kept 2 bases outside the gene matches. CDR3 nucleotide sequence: TGTGCCAGCAGTTTAAAACTAGCGGGGGGCTACGAGCAGTACTTC. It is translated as CASSLKLAGGYEQYF.

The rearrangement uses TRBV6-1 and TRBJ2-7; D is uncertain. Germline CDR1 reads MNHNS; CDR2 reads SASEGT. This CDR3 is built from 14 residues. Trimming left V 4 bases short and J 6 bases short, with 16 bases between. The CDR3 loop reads CASSGSMTPGEQYF. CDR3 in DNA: TGTGCCAGCAGTGGATCTATGACCCCCGGCGAGCAGTACTTC.

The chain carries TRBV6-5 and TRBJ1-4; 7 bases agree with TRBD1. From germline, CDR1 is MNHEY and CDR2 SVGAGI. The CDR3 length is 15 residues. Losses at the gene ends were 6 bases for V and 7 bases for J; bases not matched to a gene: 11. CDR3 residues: CASSLGTAVGEKLFF. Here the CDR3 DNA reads TGTGCCAGCAGCCTCGGGACAGCGGTCGGTGAAAAACTGTTTTTT.

CDR3 region: CASSIEHLARTQYF. The CDR3 region has the DNA TGTGCCAGTAGTATAGAACATCTAGCGAGGACCCAGTACTTC. V and J are TRBV19 and TRBJ2-5; possible D gene TRBD2, 6 bases. Trimming cost V 0 bases and J 7 bases, with 12 bases left between them. This CDR3 spans 14 amino acids. Germline CDR1 is LNHDA and CDR2 is SQIVND (reference sequence).

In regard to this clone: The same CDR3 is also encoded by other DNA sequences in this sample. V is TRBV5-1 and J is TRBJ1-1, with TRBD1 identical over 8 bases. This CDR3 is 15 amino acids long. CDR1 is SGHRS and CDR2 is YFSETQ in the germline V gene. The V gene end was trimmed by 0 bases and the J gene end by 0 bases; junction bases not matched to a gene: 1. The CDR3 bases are TGCGCCAGCAGCTTGGGGGACAGGATGAACACTGAAGCTTTCTTT. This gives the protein CASSLGDRMNTEAFF.